The next 25 T cell receptor beta chains were all read from a single sample in a study of cytomegalovirus exposure and HLA in healthy donors. PCR used 60 Vbeta primers and 13 Jbeta primers. Assay used: immunoSEQ multiplex PCR; TCRdb lists only in-frame clones, some missing. The top ten clones hold over 8.5% of a sample with about 140,000 clones, 70% to 80% of them seen once. The specimen sequenced was PBMCs. The receptors come from a woman between 50 and 59 years old in good health and CMV-seropositive.

The V call is TRBV19, the J call TRBJ1-2; TRBD1 aligns across 8 bases. CDR1 and CDR2 from the germline V gene are LNHDA and SQIVND (reference sequence). The CDR3 is 13 residues long. V was clipped by 1 base and J by 7 bases; unmatched bases: 2. This CDR3 is CASSIAQGAGYTF. DNA of the CDR3: TGTGCCAGTAGTATAGCCCAGGGGGCTGGCTACACCTTC.

This sequence joins TRBV10-3 and TRBJ2-2; TRBD2 might be the D (5 bases). V lost 2 bases and J 6 bases, leaving 10 bases between the germline ends. Germline V gene lookup returns CDR1 ENHRY and CDR2 SYGVKD. The length of the CDR3 is 14 residues. This CDR3 is CAISELSGAGELFF. The DNA for the CDR3 is TGTGCCATCAGTGAGCTAAGCGGAGCCGGGGAGCTGTTTTTT.

This sequence joins TRBV5-4 and TRBJ2-3; 13 bases line up with TRBD2. J was trimmed by 2 bases and V by 1 base; bases with no gene match: 1. This CDR3 region has 16 residues. Germline V gives CDR1 SGHNT, CDR2 YYREEE (reference sequence). The CDR3 reads CASSLTSGRDTDTQYF. In DNA, the CDR3 is TGTGCCAGCAGCTTGACTAGCGGGAGGGACACAGATACGCAGTATTTT.

The gene calls are TRBV7-9 and TRBJ2-6; D gene unclear. CDR3 length: 13 residues. Germline V gene lookup returns CDR1 SEHNR and CDR2 FQNEAQ (reference sequence). Trimming stripped 4 bases from V and 2 bases from J, with 3 bases between. CDR3 DNA: TGTGCCAGCAGCTCTACTGGGGCCAACGTCCTGACTTTC. Amino acids: CASSSTGANVLTF.

This clone occurred once. The rearrangement joins TRBV9 to TRBJ2-3, with D tentatively TRBD2 (5 bases). Between the trimmed V and J ends, which lost 3 bases and 3 bases, there was a span of 14 bases. Germline-derived CDR1 and CDR2 are SGDLS and YYNGEE. The CDR3 totals 15 residues. The CDR3 DNA reads as TGTGCCAGCAGCGAGAGGGCGGTAGGGACAGATACGCAGTATTTT. Encoded protein: CASSERAVGTDTQYF.

This clone was counted only a few times. The CDR3 DNA follows: TGCGCCAGCAGCTTAACAGGATTTATGAACACTGAAGCTTTCTTT. Its protein is CASSLTGFMNTEAFF. The V call is TRBV5-1, the J call TRBJ1-1; tentative D call: TRBD1 (5 bases). The V end was cut by 2 bases, the J end by 0 bases, with 11 bases between. The CDR3 is 15 amino acids. The germline V gene encodes CDR1 SGHRS and CDR2 YFSETQ.

The rearrangement links TRBV30 to TRBJ2-1; weak D call: TRBD1 (6 bases). This CDR3 region has 15 residues. The germline gives CDR1 GTSNPN, CDR2 SVGIG (reference sequence). V lost 3 bases and J lost 6, with 18 bases in between. This CDR3 reads CAWRVRYRVTNEQFF. In DNA, the CDR3 is TGTGCCTGGAGGGTCCGGTACAGGGTAACCAATGAGCAGTTCTTC.

This clone was picked up a small number of times. V is TRBV5-4 and J is TRBJ2-3, with 10 bases fitting TRBD2. Germline lookup yields CDR1 SGHNT and CDR2 YYREEE (reference sequence). The trim removed 3 bases at V and 4 bases at J, leaving 2 bases unmatched. The CDR3 extends over 14 amino acids. This CDR3 reads CASSSSGGADTQYF. The CDR3 DNA reads as TGTGCCAGCAGCTCAAGCGGGGGGGCAGATACGCAGTATTTT.

The chain recombines TRBV11-3 with TRBJ2-2; TRBD1 aligns across 7 bases. The CDR3 has 17 amino acids. CDR1 is SGHNT, CDR2 YENEEA, per germline. Germline trimming cut 5 bases from V and 0 bases from J; bases unmatched to any gene: 9. CDR3 coding DNA: TGTGCCAGCAGCCAACCCCGGGACAGCCCGAACACCGGGGAGCTGTTTTTT. Encoded protein: CASSQPRDSPNTGELFF. Together with reference TRBV11-3 and TRBJ2-2, the CDR3 gives the full variable domain: EAGVVQSPRYKIIEKKQPVAFWCNPISGHNTLYWYLQNLGQGPELLIRYENEEAVDDSQLPKDRFSAERLKGVDSTLKIQPAELGDSAVYLCASSQPRDSPNTGELFFGEGSRLTVL.

The V gene is TRBV27, the J gene TRBJ1-6; 10 bases align to TRBD1. J was trimmed by 8 bases and V by 2 bases; bases with no gene match: 3. There are 15 residues in the CDR3. CDR1 MNHEY and CDR2 SMNVEV come from the germline V gene (reference sequence). CDR3 DNA: TGTGCCAGCAGTTTACGACAGGGGGCTTATTCACCCCTCCACTTT. Its translation: CASSLRQGAYSPLHF.

This clone was observed a handful of times. V is TRBV11-2 and J is TRBJ2-3; 15 nucleotides line up with TRBD2. The length of the CDR3 is 17 residues. Germline lookup yields CDR1 SGHAT and CDR2 FQNNGV. Losses at the gene ends were 5 bases for V and 5 bases for J; bases not matched to a gene: 8. CDR3 in DNA: TGTGCCAGCAGCCTGAGGACTAGCGGGGGGGCAAGAGATACGCAGTATTTT. It is translated as CASSLRTSGGARDTQYF.

This clone was picked up one time. The chain joins TRBV25-1 to TRBJ1-4; 7 positions agree with TRBD1. The germline gives CDR1 MGHDK, CDR2 SYGVNS. V was pared by 4 bases and J by 8 bases, with 13 bases of the junction left unmatched. CDR3 length: 16 residues. CDR3 region: CASSGTPGQRGEKLFF. CDR3 nucleotide sequence: TGTGCCAGCAGTGGGACACCGGGACAGAGAGGGGAAAAACTGTTTTTT.

This clone was observed a few times. The chain uses TRBV30 and TRBJ2-7; no clear D. This CDR3 has 13 residues. Trimming removed 2 bases from V and 9 bases from J, with 17 bases in between. CDR1 and CDR2 (germline): GTSNPN, SVGIG (reference sequence). The CDR3 sequence is CAWSSGPPLGQYF. The CDR3 DNA sequence: TGTGCCTGGAGTTCGGGTCCTCCCTTGGGGCAGTACTTC.

The rearrangement uses TRBV27 and TRBJ1-5; possibly TRBD1 for D (5 bases). The ends were cut back, 5 bases at V and 3 bases at J, with 14 bases in the middle. The CDR3 covers 15 residues. Germline V gene sequence: CDR1 MNHEY, CDR2 SMNVEV (reference sequence). CDR3 loop: CASSLQGRNNQPQHF. CDR3 in DNA: TGTGCCAGCAGTCTCCAGGGTAGGAACAATCAGCCCCAGCATTTT.

A single count supports this clone. V gene TRBV11-2 combines with J gene TRBJ2-7, with 12 bases that match TRBD2. The CDR3 sequence is 14 residues long. Germline V CDR1 and CDR2: SGHAT, FQNNGV. Trimming removed 3 bases from V and 5 bases from J; junction bases left unmatched: 2. CDR3 DNA sequence: TGTGCCAGCAGCTTTACTAGCGGGGGGAACGAGCAGTACTTC. Protein sequence: CASSFTSGGNEQYF.

As DNA, the CDR3 is TGTGCCAGCAGCTCCCGGAGGGGACAGAGCTACGAGCAGTACTTC. Its protein is CASSSRRGQSYEQYF. The chain combines TRBV7-9 with TRBJ2-5; TRBD1 might be the D (7 bases). The end of the DNA fits TRBJ2-7 better, so the J call may be wrong. The length of the CDR3 is 15 residues. CDR1 SEHNR and CDR2 FQNEAQ come from the germline V gene (reference sequence).

This sequence joins TRBV6-5 and TRBJ2-1; the D is unclear. The CDR3 extends over 14 amino acids. V lost 0 bases and J 3 bases, leaving 6 bases between the germline ends. Germline V CDR1 and CDR2: MNHEY, SVGAGI. CDR3: CASSYSTGYNEQFF. CDR3 nucleotides: TGTGCCAGCAGTTACTCCACGGGCTACAATGAGCAGTTCTTC.

Comments on this clone: Germline is not matched at one junction end, which may reflect a read error. The chain is built from TRBV9 and TRBJ2-3; TRBD2 matches at 10 bases. The CDR3 spans 17 residues. Germline loops: CDR1 SGDLS, CDR2 YYNGEE. The CDR3 DNA follows: TGTGCCAGCAGCGTAGATGGGCTAGCGGGGGTGACAGATACGCGGTATTTT. This encodes CASSVDGLAGVTDTRYF.

A few counts support this clone. This chain links TRBV7-2 with TRBJ1-6, with D tentatively TRBD1 (5 bases). The CDR3 runs 16 residues. V was cut by 1 base and J by 3 bases, with 10 bases left in between. Germline CDR1 reads SGHTA; CDR2 reads FQGNSA. CDR3 loop: CASSLGSGVYNSPLHF. DNA for the CDR3: TGTGCCAGCAGCTTAGGGTCGGGGGTCTATAATTCACCCCTCCACTTT.

The chain links TRBV20-1 to TRBJ2-3; D is ambiguous. The CDR3 is 11 residues long. Trimming took 0 bases from V and 5 from J, leaving 3 bases between them. The germline V gene encodes CDR1 DFQATT and CDR2 SNEGSKA (reference sequence). CDR3 residues: CSARDKDTQYF. The CDR3 region has the DNA TGCAGTGCTAGAGATAAAGATACGCAGTATTTT.

The V and J genes are TRBV5-1 and TRBJ2-1; D may be TRBD2 (6 bases). CDR3 length: 15 residues. Trimming pared 6 bases from V and 10 bases from J, leaving 23 bases between. Germline V gene sequence: CDR1 SGHRS, CDR2 YFSETQ. CDR3 region: CASIHTGGGSGEQFF. The CDR3 nucleotides read TGCGCCAGCATCCACACGGGTGGAGGGTCCGGGGAGCAGTTCTTC.

This chain joins TRBV27 and TRBJ1-3; unclear D gene. This CDR3 has 15 residues. V gave up 5 bases and J gave up 0 bases, with 11 bases separating them. Germline V gene data show CDR1 as MNHEY and CDR2 as SMNVEV (reference sequence). The CDR3 loop is CASSPHEDSGNTIYF. CDR3 DNA: TGTGCCAGCAGTCCCCACGAGGACTCTGGAAACACCATATATTTT.

The chain combines TRBV21-1 with TRBJ1-1; TRBD1, the table's D call, lacks a check against the DNA. TRBV21-1 has pseudogene status. The CDR3 extends over 19 amino acids. The CDR3 DNA sequence: TGTGCCAGCAGCAAGACTTACAGGGGAAGTTTTAGGCAAAGCACTGAAGCTTTCTTT. Protein sequence: CASSKTYRGSFRQSTEAFF.

CDR3 residues: CASSLGLDQETQYF. Here the CDR3 DNA reads TGTGCCAGCAGCCTCGGACTCGATCAAGAGACCCAGTACTTC. The V gene is TRBV7-9, the J gene TRBJ2-5, with D perhaps matching TRBD2 (5 bases). The germline V gene has CDR1 SEHNR and CDR2 FQNEAQ (reference sequence). Trimming pared 5 bases from V and 2 bases from J, leaving 12 bases between. The CDR3 length is 14 residues.

This chain connects TRBV5-1 to TRBJ2-5; D is uncertain. Germline loops: CDR1 SGHRS, CDR2 YFSETQ. The CDR3 length is 14 residues. V dropped 4 bases and J dropped 1 base, with 11 bases sitting between them. The CDR3 nucleotides are TGCGCCAGCAGCCTTTTAGAGGCCCAAGAGACCCAGTACTTC. Translating it yields CASSLLEAQETQYF.